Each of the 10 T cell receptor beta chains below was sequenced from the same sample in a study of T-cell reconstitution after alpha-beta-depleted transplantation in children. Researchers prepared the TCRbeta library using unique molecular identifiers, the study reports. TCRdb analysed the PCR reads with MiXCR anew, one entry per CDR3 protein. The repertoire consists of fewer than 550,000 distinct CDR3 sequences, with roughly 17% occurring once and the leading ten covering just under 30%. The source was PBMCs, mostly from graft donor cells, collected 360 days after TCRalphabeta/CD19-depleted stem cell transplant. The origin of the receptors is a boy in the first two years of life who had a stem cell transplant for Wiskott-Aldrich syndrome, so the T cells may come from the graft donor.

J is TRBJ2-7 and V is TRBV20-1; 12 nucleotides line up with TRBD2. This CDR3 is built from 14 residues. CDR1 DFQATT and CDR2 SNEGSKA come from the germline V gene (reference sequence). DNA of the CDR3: TGCAGCGAAATACTAGCGGGGGGCCCCTACGAGCAGTACTTC. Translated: CSEILAGGPYEQYF.

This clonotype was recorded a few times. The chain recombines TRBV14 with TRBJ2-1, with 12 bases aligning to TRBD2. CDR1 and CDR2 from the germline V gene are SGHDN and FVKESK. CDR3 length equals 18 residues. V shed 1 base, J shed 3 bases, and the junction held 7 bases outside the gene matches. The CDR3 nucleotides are TGTGCCAGCAGCCAAGGAAGACTAGCGGGAGTCCGCTACAATGAGCAGTTCTTC. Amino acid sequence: CASSQGRLAGVRYNEQFF.

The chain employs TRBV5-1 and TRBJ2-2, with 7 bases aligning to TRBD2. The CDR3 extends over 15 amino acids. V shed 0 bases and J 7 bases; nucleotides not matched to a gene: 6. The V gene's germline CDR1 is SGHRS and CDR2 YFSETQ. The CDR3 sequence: CASSLAATSVGELFF. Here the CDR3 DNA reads TGCGCCAGCAGCTTGGCCGCAACTAGCGTCGGGGAGCTGTTTTTT.

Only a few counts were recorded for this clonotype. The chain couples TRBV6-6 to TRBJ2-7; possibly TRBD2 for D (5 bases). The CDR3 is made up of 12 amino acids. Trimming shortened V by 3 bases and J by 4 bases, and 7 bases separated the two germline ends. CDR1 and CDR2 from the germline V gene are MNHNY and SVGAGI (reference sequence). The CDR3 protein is CASSYSEYEQYF. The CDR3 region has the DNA TGTGCCAGCAGTTATAGCGAGTACGAGCAGTACTTC.

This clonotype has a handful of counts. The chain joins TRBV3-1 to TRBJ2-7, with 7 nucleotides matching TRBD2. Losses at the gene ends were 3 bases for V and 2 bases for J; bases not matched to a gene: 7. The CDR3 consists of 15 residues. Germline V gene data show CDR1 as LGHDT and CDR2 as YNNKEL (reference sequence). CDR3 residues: CASSQGLQITYEQYF. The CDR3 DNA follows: TGTGCCAGCAGCCAGGGACTACAGATTACCTACGAGCAGTACTTC.

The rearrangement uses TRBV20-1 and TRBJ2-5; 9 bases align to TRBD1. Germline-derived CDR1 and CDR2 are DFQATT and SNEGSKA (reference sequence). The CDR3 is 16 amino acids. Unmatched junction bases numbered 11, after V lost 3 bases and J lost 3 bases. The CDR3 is CSASDFYRGRKETQYF. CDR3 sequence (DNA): TGCAGTGCTAGTGACTTCTACAGGGGGCGGAAAGAGACCCAGTACTTC.

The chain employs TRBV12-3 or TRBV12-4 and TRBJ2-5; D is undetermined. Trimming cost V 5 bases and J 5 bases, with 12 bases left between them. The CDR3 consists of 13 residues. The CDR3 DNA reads TGTGCCAGCAGTAGGACGCCTCGGGAGACCCAGTACTTC. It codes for CASSRTPRETQYF.

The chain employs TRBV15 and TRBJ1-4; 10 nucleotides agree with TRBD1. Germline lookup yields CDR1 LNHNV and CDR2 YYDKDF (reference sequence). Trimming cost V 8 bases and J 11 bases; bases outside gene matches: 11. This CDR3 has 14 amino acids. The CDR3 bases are TGTGCCACCGGGACAGGGGCTTTGAGGAGGAAACTGTTTTTT. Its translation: CATGTGALRRKLFF.

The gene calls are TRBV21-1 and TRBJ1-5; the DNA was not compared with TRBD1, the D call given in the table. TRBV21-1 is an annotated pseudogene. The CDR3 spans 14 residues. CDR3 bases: TGTGCCAGCAGCAAAGGCCAGGGGTATCAGCCCCAGCATTTT. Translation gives CASSKGQGYQPQHF.

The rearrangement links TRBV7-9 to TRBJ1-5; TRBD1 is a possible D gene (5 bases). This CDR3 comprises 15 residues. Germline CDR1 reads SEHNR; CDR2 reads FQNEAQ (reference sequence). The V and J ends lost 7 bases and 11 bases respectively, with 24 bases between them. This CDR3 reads CASTPLGPQWNTQHF. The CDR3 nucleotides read TGTGCCAGCACCCCCTTGGGGCCCCAATGGAATACCCAGCATTTT.